This T cell receptor (beta chain) appears in the sequencing data of a study of vaccination and CD4 T cells after COVID-19. Unmatched junction bases numbered 6, after V lost 4 bases and J lost 0 bases. Germline CDR1 is LNHDA and CDR2 is SQIVND (reference sequence). The CDR3 runs 16 residues. With respect to this clonotype: Its specificity is not known.

Study observations and caveats: Within convalescent individuals, 304 out of 307 vaccine-specific clones proved to be spike mono-reactive.

Treatment reported: roughly 11-day PBMC culture with coronavirus spike peptide pools or control peptides (ViraFEST assay). CD4+ T cells that came from the unexposed donor were collected before the COVID-19 pandemic (2011-2018). CD4+ T cells from unexposed donors were probed, cells permitting, with SARS-CoV-2 S/N and four cold-coronavirus spikes. The Oncomine TCR Beta short-read assay sequenced DNA from cultured CD4+ T cells. It was from cultured CD4+ T cells that genomic DNA was extracted. From the PCR reads, TCRdb called clonotypes with MiXCR, one entry per CDR3 protein. The sample contains approximately 9,000 distinct CDR3 sequences, about 40% of which appear only once.

Sequenced sample: CD4+ T cells from blood, cultured in vitro. This sequence originates from a human donor in good health. The gene calls are TRBV19 and TRBJ1-3; 7 nucleotides agree with TRBD1. This chain's CDR3 is CASSRGQPSSGNTIYF. The DNA of the CDR3 is TGTGCCAGTAGTAGGGGACAGCCCAGCTCTGGAAACACCATATATTTT.